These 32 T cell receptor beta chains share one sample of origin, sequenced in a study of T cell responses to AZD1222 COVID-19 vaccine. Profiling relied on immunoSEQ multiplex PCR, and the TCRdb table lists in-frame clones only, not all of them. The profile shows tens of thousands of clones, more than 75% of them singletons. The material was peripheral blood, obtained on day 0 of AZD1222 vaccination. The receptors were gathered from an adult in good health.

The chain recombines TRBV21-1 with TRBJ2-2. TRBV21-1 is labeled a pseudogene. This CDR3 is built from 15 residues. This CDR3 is CASPPPPGASRGAVF. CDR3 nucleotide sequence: TGTGCCAGCCCCCCTCCCCCGGGGGCGAGTCGGGGAGCTGTTTTT.

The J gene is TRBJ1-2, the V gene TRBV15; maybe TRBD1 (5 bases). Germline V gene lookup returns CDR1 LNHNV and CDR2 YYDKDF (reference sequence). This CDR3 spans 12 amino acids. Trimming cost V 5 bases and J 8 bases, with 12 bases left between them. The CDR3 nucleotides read TGTGCCACCAGCGGGGGGGTCCCGGGCTACACCTTC. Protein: CATSGGVPGYTF.

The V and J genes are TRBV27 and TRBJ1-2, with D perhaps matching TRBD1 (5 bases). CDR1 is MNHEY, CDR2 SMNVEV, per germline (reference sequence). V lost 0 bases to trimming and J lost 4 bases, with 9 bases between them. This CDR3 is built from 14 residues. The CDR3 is CASSLSGRAYGYTF. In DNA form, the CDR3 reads TGTGCCAGCAGTTTATCGGGCAGGGCCTATGGCTACACCTTC.

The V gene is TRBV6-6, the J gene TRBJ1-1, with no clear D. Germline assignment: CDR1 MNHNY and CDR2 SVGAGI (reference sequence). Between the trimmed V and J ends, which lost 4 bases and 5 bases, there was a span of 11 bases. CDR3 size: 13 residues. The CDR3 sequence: CASSSLTGTEAFF. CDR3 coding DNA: TGTGCCAGCAGTTCCCTGACTGGTACTGAAGCTTTCTTT.

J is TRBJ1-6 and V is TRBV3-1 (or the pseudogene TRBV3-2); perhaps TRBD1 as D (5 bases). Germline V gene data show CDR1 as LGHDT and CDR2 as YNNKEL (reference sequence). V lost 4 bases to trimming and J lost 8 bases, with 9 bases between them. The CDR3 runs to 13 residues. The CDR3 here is CASSRDGDSPLHF. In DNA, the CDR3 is TGTGCCAGCAGCCGGGACGGGGATTCACCCCTCCACTTT.

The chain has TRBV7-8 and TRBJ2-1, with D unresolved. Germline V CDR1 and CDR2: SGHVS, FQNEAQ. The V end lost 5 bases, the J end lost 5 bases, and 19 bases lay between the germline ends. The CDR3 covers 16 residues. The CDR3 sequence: CASSDRLLRSHNEQFF. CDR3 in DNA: TGTGCCAGCAGCGACCGACTCCTACGATCCCACAATGAGCAGTTCTTC.

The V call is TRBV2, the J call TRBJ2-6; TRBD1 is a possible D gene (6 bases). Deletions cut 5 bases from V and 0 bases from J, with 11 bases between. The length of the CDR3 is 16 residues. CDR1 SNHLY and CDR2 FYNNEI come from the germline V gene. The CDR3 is CASSITGFSGANVLTF. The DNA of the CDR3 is TGTGCCAGCAGTATAACAGGGTTCTCTGGGGCCAACGTCCTGACTTTC.

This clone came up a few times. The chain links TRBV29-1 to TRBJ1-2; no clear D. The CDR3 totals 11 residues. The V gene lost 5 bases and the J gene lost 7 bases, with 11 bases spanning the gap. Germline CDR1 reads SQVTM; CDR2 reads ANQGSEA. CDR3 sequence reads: CSVHHRPGYTF. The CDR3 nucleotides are TGCAGCGTTCACCACCGACCTGGCTACACCTTC. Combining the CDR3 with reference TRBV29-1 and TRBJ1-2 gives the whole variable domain SAVISQKPSRDICQRGTSLTIQCQVDSQVTMMFWYRQQPGQSLTLIATANQGSEATYESGFVIDKFPISRPNLTFSTLTVSNMSPEDSSIYLCSVHHRPGYTFGSGTRLTVV.

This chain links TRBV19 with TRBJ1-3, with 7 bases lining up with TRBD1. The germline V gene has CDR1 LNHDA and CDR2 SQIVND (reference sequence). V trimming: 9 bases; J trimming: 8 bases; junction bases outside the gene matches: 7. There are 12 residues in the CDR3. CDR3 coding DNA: TGTGCCAGCCAACCAACAGGGGACACCATATATTTT. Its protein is CASQPTGDTIYF.

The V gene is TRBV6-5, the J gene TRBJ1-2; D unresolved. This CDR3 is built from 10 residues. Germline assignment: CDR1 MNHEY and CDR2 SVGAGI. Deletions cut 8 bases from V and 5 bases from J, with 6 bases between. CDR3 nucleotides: TGTGCCAGCCAGGAATATGGCTACACCTTC. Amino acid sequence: CASQEYGYTF.

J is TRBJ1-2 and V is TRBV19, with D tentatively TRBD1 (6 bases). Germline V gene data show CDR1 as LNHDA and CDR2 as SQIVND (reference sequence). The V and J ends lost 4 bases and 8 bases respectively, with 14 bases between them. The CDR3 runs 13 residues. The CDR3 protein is CASSKQGAHGYTF. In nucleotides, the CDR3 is TGTGCCAGTAGTAAACAGGGCGCTCACGGCTACACCTTC.

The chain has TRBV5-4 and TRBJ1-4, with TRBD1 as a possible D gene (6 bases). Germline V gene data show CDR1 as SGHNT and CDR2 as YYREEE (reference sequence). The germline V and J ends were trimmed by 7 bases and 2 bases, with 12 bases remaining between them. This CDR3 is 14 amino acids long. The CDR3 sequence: CASAPGQTNEKLFF. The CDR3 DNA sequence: TGTGCCAGCGCCCCAGGACAGACTAATGAAAAACTGTTTTTT.

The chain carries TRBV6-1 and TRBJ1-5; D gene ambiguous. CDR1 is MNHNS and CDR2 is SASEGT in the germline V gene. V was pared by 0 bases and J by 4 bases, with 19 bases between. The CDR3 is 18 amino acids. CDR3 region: CASSEAWQVPWINQPQHF. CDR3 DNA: TGTGCCAGCAGTGAAGCGTGGCAGGTCCCGTGGATAAATCAGCCCCAGCATTTT.

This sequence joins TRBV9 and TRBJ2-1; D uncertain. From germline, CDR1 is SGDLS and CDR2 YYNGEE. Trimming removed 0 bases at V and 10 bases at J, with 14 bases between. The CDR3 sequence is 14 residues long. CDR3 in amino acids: CASSVEYRVGEQFF. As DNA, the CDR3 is TGTGCCAGCAGCGTAGAATATCGAGTGGGCGAGCAGTTCTTC.

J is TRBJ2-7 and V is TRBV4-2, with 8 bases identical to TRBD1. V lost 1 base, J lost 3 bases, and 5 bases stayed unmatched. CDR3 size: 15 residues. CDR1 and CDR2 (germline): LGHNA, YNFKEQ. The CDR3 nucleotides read TGTGCCAGCAGCCAAGCCGGGACAGGAAACTACGAGCAGTACTTC. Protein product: CASSQAGTGNYEQYF.

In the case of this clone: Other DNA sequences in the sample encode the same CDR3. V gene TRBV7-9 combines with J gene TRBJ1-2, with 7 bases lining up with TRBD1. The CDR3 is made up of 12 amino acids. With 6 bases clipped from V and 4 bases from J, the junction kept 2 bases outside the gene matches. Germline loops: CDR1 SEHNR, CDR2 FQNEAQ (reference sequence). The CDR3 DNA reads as TGTGCCAGCAGTCGGGACAGCTATGGCTACACCTTC. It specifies CASSRDSYGYTF.

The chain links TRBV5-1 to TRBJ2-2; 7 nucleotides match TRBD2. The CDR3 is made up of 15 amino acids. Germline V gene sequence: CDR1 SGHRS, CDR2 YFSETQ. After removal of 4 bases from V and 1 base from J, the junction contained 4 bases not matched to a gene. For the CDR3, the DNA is TGCGCCAGCAGCAACGGGGGGAAGAACACCGGGGAGCTGTTTTTT. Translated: CASSNGGKNTGELFF.

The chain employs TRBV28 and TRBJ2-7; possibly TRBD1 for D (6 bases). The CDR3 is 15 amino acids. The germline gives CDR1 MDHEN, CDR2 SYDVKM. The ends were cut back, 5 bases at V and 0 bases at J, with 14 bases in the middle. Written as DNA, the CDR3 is TGTGCCAGCAGTCCGGGACAACTACTCTCCTACGAGCAGTACTTC. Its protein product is CASSPGQLLSYEQYF.

The CDR3 region is CASRGGQSVGQPQHF. For the CDR3, the DNA is TGTGCCAGCAGGGGAGGACAGTCTGTAGGTCAGCCCCAGCATTTT. This rearrangement joins TRBV6-6 to TRBJ1-5, with a tentative D call TRBD1 (6 bases). Between the trimmed V and J ends, which lost 6 bases and 6 bases, there was a span of 18 bases. CDR1 MNHNY and CDR2 SVGAGI come from the germline V gene (reference sequence). The CDR3 has 15 residues.

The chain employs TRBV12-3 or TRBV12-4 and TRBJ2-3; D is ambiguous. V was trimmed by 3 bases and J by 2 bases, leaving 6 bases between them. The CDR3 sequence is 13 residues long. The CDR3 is CASSLAATDTQYF. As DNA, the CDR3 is TGTGCCAGCAGTTTGGCAGCCACAGATACGCAGTATTTT.

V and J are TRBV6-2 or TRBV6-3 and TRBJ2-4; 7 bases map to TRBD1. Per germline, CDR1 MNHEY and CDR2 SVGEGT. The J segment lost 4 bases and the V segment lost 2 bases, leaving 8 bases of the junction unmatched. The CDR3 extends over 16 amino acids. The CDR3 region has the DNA TGTGCCAGCAGTTACGACTTCGGGACAGAGAAAAACATTCAGTACTTC. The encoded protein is CASSYDFGTEKNIQYF.

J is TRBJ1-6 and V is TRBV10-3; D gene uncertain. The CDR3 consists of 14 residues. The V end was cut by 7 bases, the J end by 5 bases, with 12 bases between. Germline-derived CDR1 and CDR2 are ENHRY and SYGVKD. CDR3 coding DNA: TGTGCCATCACCCCCGAGGCAGATAATTCACCCCTCCACTTT. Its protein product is CAITPEADNSPLHF.

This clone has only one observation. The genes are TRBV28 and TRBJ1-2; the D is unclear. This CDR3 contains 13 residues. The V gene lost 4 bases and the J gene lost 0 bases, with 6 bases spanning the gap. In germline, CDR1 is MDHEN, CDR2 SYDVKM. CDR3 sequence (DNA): TGTGCCAGCAGTTCCAGAGCTAACTATGGCTACACCTTC. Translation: CASSSRANYGYTF.

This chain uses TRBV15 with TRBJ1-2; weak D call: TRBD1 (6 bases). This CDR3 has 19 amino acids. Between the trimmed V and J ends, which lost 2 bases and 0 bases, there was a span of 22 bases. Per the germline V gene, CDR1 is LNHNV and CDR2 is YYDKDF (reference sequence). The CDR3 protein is CATSRTNPGAKITNYGYTF. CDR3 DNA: TGTGCCACCAGCAGAACAAACCCAGGGGCGAAAATAACTAACTATGGCTACACCTTC.

The CDR3 DNA sequence: TGTGCCAGCAGCTACCCGGGACAGACATACGAGCAGTACTTC. Its protein product is CASSYPGQTYEQYF. V is TRBV3-1 (or the pseudogene TRBV3-2) and J is TRBJ2-7; 7 nucleotides agree with TRBD1. The ends lost 5 bases at V and 4 bases at J; junction bases unmatched: 8. The germline V gene has CDR1 LGHDT and CDR2 YNNKEL (reference sequence). The CDR3 totals 14 residues.

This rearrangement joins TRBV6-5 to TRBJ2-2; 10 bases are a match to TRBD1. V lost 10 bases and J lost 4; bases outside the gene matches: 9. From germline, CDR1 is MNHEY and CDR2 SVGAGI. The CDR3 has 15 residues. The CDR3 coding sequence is TGTGCCACCCATAGAAGGACAGGGGGCACCGGGGAGCTGTTTTTT. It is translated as CATHRRTGGTGELFF.

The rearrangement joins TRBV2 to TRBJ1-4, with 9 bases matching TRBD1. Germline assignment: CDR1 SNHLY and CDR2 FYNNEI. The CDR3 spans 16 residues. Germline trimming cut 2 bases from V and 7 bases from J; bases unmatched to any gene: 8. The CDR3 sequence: CASSEIMGTGIEKLFF. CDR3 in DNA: TGTGCCAGCAGTGAAATTATGGGGACAGGGATTGAAAAACTGTTTTTT.

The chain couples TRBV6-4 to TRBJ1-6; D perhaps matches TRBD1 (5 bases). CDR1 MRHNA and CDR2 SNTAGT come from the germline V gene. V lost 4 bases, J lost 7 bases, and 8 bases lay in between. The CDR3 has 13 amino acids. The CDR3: CASSGQSNSPLHF. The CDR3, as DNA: TGTGCCAGCAGTGGACAGTCCAATTCACCCCTCCACTTT.

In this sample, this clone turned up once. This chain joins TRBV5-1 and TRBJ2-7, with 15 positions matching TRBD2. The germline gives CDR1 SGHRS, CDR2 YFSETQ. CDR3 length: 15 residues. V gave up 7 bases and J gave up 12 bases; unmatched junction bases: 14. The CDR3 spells CASSPSGLAGGELYF. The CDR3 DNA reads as TGCGCCAGCTCCCCATCGGGACTAGCGGGGGGCGAATTGTACTTC.

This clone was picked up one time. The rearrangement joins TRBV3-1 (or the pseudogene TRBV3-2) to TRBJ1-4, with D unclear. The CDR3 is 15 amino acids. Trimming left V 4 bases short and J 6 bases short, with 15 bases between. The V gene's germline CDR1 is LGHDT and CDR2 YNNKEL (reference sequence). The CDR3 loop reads CASSPCGVWYEKLFF. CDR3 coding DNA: TGTGCCAGCAGCCCTTGCGGGGTGTGGTATGAAAAACTGTTTTTT.

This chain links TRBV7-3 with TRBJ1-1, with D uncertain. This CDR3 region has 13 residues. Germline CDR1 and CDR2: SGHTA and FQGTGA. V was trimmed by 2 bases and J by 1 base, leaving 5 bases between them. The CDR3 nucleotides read TGTGCCAGCAGCTTACAGACGAACACTGAAGCTTTCTTT. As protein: CASSLQTNTEAFF. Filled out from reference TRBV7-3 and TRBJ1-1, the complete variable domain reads GAGVSQTPSNKVTEKGKYVELRCDPISGHTALYWYRQSLGQGPEFLIYFQGTGAADDSGLPNDRFFAVRPEGSVSTLKIQRTERGDSAVYLCASSLQTNTEAFFGQGTRLTVV.

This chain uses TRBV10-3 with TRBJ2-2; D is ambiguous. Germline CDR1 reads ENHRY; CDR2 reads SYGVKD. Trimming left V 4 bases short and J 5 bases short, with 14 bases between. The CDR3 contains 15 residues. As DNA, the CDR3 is TGTGCCATCAGTGCCGACCAAGATCGGACCGGGGAGCTGTTTTTT. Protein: CAISADQDRTGELFF.